Below, 21 T cell receptor beta chains from the same sample are listed, as sequenced in a study of blood T cell repertoires in COVID-19 (dated by TCRdb to the early 2020s). Library method: the immunoSEQ multiplex PCR assay. Here the immuneACCESS table is served through TCRdb, limited to in-frame sequences with V and J called. Missing clones are a known gap in these copies; in checked studies unresolved V genes cover under half, and the rest lacks a known reason. The sample includes about 270,000 clones, with 75% to 90% observed a single time. Around 10% of the sample is held by the ten biggest clonotypes. The sequencing sample was made of peripheral blood. These receptors were taken from a woman in her seventies with acute or convalescent COVID-19.

The rearrangement links TRBV1 to TRBJ2-3; TRBD2 reflects the table's D call only, with no check against the DNA. TRBV1 is listed as a pseudogene. The length of the CDR3 is 18 residues. The CDR3 loop is CTSSHLAGGCLSTDTQYF. CDR3 DNA sequence: TGCACCAGCAGCCATTTAGCGGGGGGCTGTCTTAGCACAGATACGCAGTATTTT.

This sequence joins TRBV11-2 and TRBJ2-3, with 9 bases matching TRBD2. Germline lookup yields CDR1 SGHAT and CDR2 FQNNGV. The CDR3 is 17 amino acids. Losses at the gene ends were 6 bases for V and 0 bases for J; bases not matched to a gene: 10. Here the CDR3 DNA reads TGTGCCAGCAGTTATAGCGGGGGCCATTCTAGCACAGATACGCAGTATTTT. It encodes CASSYSGGHSSTDTQYF.

This clone was picked up one time. V is TRBV6-5 and J is TRBJ1-1, with D possibly TRBD1 on 5 matching bases. Germline CDR1 MNHEY, CDR2 SVGAGI. The V end lost 6 bases, the J end lost 3 bases, and 11 bases lay between the germline ends. The CDR3 totals 13 residues. CDR3 sequence reads: CASRTTGDTEAFF. CDR3 DNA: TGTGCCAGCAGAACTACAGGTGACACTGAAGCTTTCTTT.

V and J are TRBV2 and TRBJ1-2, with D unclear. CDR3 length equals 11 residues. The V end lost 6 bases, the J end lost 8 bases, and 10 bases lay between the germline ends. CDR1 and CDR2 from the germline V gene are SNHLY and FYNNEI. CDR3 loop: CASREVRGYTF. Here the CDR3 DNA reads TGTGCCAGCAGGGAGGTTCGCGGCTACACCTTC. Variable domain in full (rest from reference TRBV2 and TRBJ1-2): EPEVTQTPSHQVTQMGQEVILRCVPISNHLYFYWYRQILGQKVEFLVSFYNNEISEKSEIFDDQFSVERPDGSNFTLKIRSTKLEDSAMYFCASREVRGYTFGSGTRLTVV.

The genes are TRBV4-1 and TRBJ2-6; TRBD1 matches 7 bases. The CDR3 sequence is 15 residues long. Per germline, CDR1 MGHRA and CDR2 YSYEKL. With 0 bases clipped from V and 5 bases from J, the junction kept 1 base outside the gene matches. The CDR3 bases are TGCGCCAGCAGCCAAGAGGGACAGAGGGCCAACGTCCTGACTTTC. It specifies CASSQEGQRANVLTF.

The chain employs TRBV29-1 and TRBJ2-2; possible D gene TRBD2, 6 bases. This CDR3 contains 13 residues. Germline CDR1 SQVTM, CDR2 ANQGSEA. The V end lost 7 bases, the J end lost 7 bases, and 16 bases lay between the germline ends. The CDR3 DNA reads TGCAGCGCCGCATGGCAGGAGGGCGGGGAGCTGTTTTTT. The encoded protein is CSAAWQEGGELFF.

The chain employs TRBV14 and TRBJ2-5, with TRBD2 as a possible D gene (5 bases). V was clipped by 4 bases and J by 4 bases, with 16 bases between them. Germline V gene lookup returns CDR1 SGHDN and CDR2 FVKESK. The CDR3 contains 15 residues. The CDR3 sequence: CASSPSAWTLETQYF. Here the CDR3 DNA reads TGTGCCAGCAGCCCGTCAGCTTGGACTTTAGAGACCCAGTACTTC.

This rearrangement joins TRBV5-1 to TRBJ1-5; 7 bases are shared with TRBD1. Germline CDR1 reads SGHRS; CDR2 reads YFSETQ. The CDR3 has 14 amino acids. Losses at the gene ends were 4 bases for V and 3 bases for J; bases not matched to a gene: 4. The CDR3 loop reads CASSPGQVNQPQHF. The DNA of the CDR3 is TGCGCCAGCAGCCCAGGACAGGTCAATCAGCCCCAGCATTTT.

The chain uses TRBV27 and TRBJ1-2; possibly TRBD1 for D (5 bases). V was clipped by 5 bases and J by 4 bases, with 11 bases between them. The CDR3 runs to 13 residues. Germline V gives CDR1 MNHEY, CDR2 SMNVEV (reference sequence). The DNA of the CDR3 is TGTGCCAGCAGTGACAGAGCCTTCTATGGCTACACCTTC. It codes for CASSDRAFYGYTF.

The chain couples TRBV7-3 to TRBJ2-3; 8 nucleotides line up with TRBD2. Germline loops: CDR1 SGHTA, CDR2 FQGTGA. Trimming cost V 1 base and J 9 bases; bases outside gene matches: 3. The CDR3 has 13 residues. The CDR3 DNA reads as TGTGCCAGCAGCTTAAGTGGCGGGGGGACGCAGTATTTT. Protein: CASSLSGGGTQYF.

This chain connects TRBV9 to TRBJ1-2; 9 nucleotides agree with TRBD1. V shed 4 bases, J shed 4 bases, and the junction held 5 bases outside the gene matches. In germline, CDR1 is SGDLS, CDR2 YYNGEE. This CDR3 has 14 amino acids. The CDR3 DNA follows: TGTGCCAGCAGCCCGGGACAGGGTAGCTATGGCTACACCTTC. It codes for CASSPGQGSYGYTF.

V gene TRBV5-1 combines with J gene TRBJ1-1, with TRBD1 matching over 8 bases. The V gene's germline CDR1 is SGHRS and CDR2 YFSETQ. The CDR3 totals 16 residues. V was clipped by 0 bases and J by 4 bases; unmatched bases: 8. CDR3 sequence (DNA): TGCGCCAGCAGCTTGGCCGCGGACAGGGCGGGCACTGAAGCTTTCTTT. Its translation: CASSLAADRAGTEAFF.

The V and J genes are TRBV14 and TRBJ1-6, with a possible D match to TRBD1 (6 bases). The CDR3 is 15 residues long. Germline V gives CDR1 SGHDN, CDR2 FVKESK. Trimming removed 2 bases at V and 7 bases at J, with 12 bases between. CDR3 sequence (DNA): TGTGCCAGCAGCCAACTGGACAGTTGGAATTCACCCCTCCACTTT. Translating gives CASSQLDSWNSPLHF. The full variable domain, completed using reference TRBV14 and TRBJ1-6, is EAGVTQFPSHSVIEKGQTVTLRCDPISGHDNLYWYRRVMGKEIKFLLHFVKESKQDESGMPNNRFLAERTGGTYSTLKVQPAELEDSGVYFCASSQLDSWNSPLHFGNGTRLTVT.

The J gene is TRBJ2-7, the V gene TRBV7-2, with D perhaps matching TRBD2 (6 bases). The V and J ends lost 5 bases and 3 bases respectively, with 14 bases between them. Germline CDR1 is SGHTA and CDR2 is FQGNSA. This CDR3 has 14 amino acids. In nucleotides, the CDR3 is TGTGCCAGCAGCCCCTTGGGGGGAGGCTACGAGCAGTACTTC. Translated: CASSPLGGGYEQYF.

A word on this clone: This CDR3 is also generated by other DNA sequences in the sample. This chain connects TRBV3-1 (or the pseudogene TRBV3-2) to TRBJ2-3, with D perhaps matching TRBD2 (6 bases). The germline V and J ends were trimmed by 1 base and 4 bases, with 6 bases remaining between them. Germline V gene data show CDR1 as LGHDT and CDR2 as YNNKEL (reference sequence). The CDR3 loop spans 13 amino acids. Written as DNA, the CDR3 is TGTGCCAGCAGCCAAGGGGGGGCAGATACGCAGTATTTT. Protein: CASSQGGADTQYF.

A single count supports this clone. The V gene is TRBV6-1, the J gene TRBJ1-6, with 9 nucleotides matching TRBD1. Germline values: CDR1 MNHNS, CDR2 SASEGT. The V and J ends lost 1 base and 10 bases, in that order; junction bases with no gene match: 5. This CDR3 spans 15 amino acids. CDR3 bases: TGTGCCAGCAGTGAAGGGGGACAGGGCCGGTCACCCCTCCACTTT. It specifies CASSEGGQGRSPLHF.

V gene TRBV7-6 combines with J gene TRBJ2-2; D may be TRBD1 (5 bases). The CDR3 has 14 residues. Germline V gene data show CDR1 as SGHVS and CDR2 as FNYEAQ. With 1 base removed from V and 3 bases from J, the gap between germline ends came to 6 bases. The DNA of the CDR3 is TGTGCCAGCAGCTTAGGCAGGGACACCGGGGAGCTGTTTTTT. It yields the protein CASSLGRDTGELFF.

This clone appeared a single time. The chain carries TRBV9 and TRBJ2-5; TRBD2 matches at 9 bases. The CDR3 length is 18 residues. CDR1 SGDLS and CDR2 YYNGEE come from the germline V gene. Unmatched junction bases numbered 11, after V lost 0 bases and J lost 2 bases. The CDR3 bases are TGTGCCAGCAGCGTAGGCGCGGGGGGGCAGCGGCCTCAAGAGACCCAGTACTTC. This gives the protein CASSVGAGGQRPQETQYF.

This chain connects TRBV5-1 to TRBJ2-5; 13 bases match TRBD2. Per the germline V gene, CDR1 is SGHRS and CDR2 is YFSETQ. The CDR3 is made up of 14 amino acids. Unmatched junction bases numbered 4, after V lost 5 bases and J lost 6 bases. The CDR3 nucleotides read TGCGCCAGCAGTACTAGCGGGGGGGCGAAGACCCAGTACTTC. Translated: CASSTSGGAKTQYF.

V and J are TRBV10-3 and TRBJ2-6, with 11 bases lining up with TRBD1. Trimming took 4 bases from V and 4 from J; bases not matched to a gene: 6. The CDR3 totals 17 residues. The germline CDR1 and CDR2 sequences are ENHRY and SYGVKD. CDR3 bases: TGTGCCATCAGTGCGGGGACAGGGGGGTCAGGGGCCAACGTCCTGACTTTC. Amino acid sequence: CAISAGTGGSGANVLTF.

V and J are TRBV5-1 and TRBJ2-5; weak D call: TRBD1 (5 bases). Trimming pared 5 bases from V and 5 bases from J, leaving 10 bases between. The length of the CDR3 is 12 residues. Germline V gene lookup returns CDR1 SGHRS and CDR2 YFSETQ. DNA for the CDR3: TGCGCCAGCAGGCAGGGCCCGGAGACCCAGTACTTC. It specifies CASRQGPETQYF. The full variable domain, with the rest looked up from reference TRBV5-1 and TRBJ2-5, is KAGVTQTPRYLIKTRGQQVTLSCSPISGHRSVSWYQQTPGQGLQFLFEYFSETQRNKGNFPGRFSGRQFSNSRSEMNVSTLELGDSALYLCASRQGPETQYFGPGTRLLVL.